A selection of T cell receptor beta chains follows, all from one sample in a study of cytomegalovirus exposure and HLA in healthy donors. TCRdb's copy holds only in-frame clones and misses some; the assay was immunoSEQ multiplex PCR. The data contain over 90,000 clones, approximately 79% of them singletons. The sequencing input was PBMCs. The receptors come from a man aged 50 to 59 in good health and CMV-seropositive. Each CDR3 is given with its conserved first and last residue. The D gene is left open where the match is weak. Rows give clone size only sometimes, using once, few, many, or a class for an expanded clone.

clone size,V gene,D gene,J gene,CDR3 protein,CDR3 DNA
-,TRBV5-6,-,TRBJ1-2,CASSPLRAGVQGMGYTF,TGTGCCAGCAGCCCATTGAGGGCTGGAGTACAGGGAATGGGCTACACCTTC
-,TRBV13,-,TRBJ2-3,CASSLYPDSRTDTQYF,TGTGCCAGCAGCTTATATCCGGACAGCCGCACAGATACGCAGTATTTT
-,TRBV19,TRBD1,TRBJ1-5,CASSINRGRGNQPQHF,TGTGCCAGTAGTATCAACAGGGGCCGGGGCAATCAGCCCCAGCATTTT
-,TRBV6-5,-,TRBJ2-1,CASRDSGYNEQFF,TGTGCCAGCAGGGATTCAGGGTACAATGAGCAGTTCTTC
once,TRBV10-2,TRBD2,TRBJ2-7,CASTLGTSGRRYEQYF,TGCGCCAGCACCCTAGGGACTAGCGGGAGACGGTACGAGCAGTACTTC
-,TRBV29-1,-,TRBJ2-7,CSVEGPRGSSYEQYF,TGCAGCGTTGAAGGCCCCCGGGGATCCTCCTACGAGCAGTACTTC
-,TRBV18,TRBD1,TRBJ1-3,CASSPPGQASGNTIYF,TGTGCCAGCTCACCACCGGGACAGGCCTCTGGAAACACCATATATTTT
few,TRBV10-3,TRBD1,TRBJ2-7,CAISSGTGGWEQYF,TGTGCCATCAGTTCCGGGACAGGGGGCTGGGAGCAGTACTTC
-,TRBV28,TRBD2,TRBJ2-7,CASSRGGYRRTYEQYF,TGTGCCAGCAGTCGCGGGGGATACAGGAGAACCTACGAGCAGTACTTC
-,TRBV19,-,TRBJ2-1,CASTRGSSYNEQFF,TGTGCCAGTACCCGCGGCAGCTCCTACAATGAGCAGTTCTTC
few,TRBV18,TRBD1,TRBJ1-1,CASSPRGQGVGNTEAFF,TGTGCCAGCTCACCCAGAGGACAGGGGGTTGGGAACACTGAAGCTTTCTTT
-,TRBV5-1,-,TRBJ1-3,CASSFQGPSSGNTIYF,TGCGCCAGCAGCTTCCAGGGGCCGAGCTCTGGAAACACCATATATTTT
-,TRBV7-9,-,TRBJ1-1,CASSLGGAGAARGNTEAFF,TGTGCCAGCAGCTTAGGAGGGGCGGGGGCTGCGCGCGGGAACACTGAAGCTTTCTTT
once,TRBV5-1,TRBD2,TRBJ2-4,CASSLSGYGGSGNIQYF,TGCGCCAGCAGCTTGTCTGGGTATGGCGGGAGCGGAAACATTCAGTACTTC
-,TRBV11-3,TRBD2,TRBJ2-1,CASSLAGGSSNEQFF,TGTGCCAGCAGCTTAGCGGGGGGGTCATCCAATGAGCAGTTCTTC
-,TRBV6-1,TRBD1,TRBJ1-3,CASRKGAGSGNTIYF,TGTGCCAGCAGAAAGGGGGCCGGCTCTGGAAACACCATATATTTT
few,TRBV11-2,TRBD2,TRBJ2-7,CASSFPLAGGPPSYEQYF,TGTGCCAGCAGCTTTCCACTAGCGGGAGGGCCCCCCTCCTACGAGCAGTACTTC
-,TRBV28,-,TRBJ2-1,CASSLGGLPSYNEQFF,TGTGCCAGCAGTTTAGGCGGCTTACCCTCCTACAATGAGCAGTTCTTC
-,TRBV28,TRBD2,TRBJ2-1,CASSMGGNYNEQFF,TGTGCCAGCAGTATGGGGGGGAACTACAATGAGCAGTTCTTC
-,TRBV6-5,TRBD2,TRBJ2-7,CASSYSIAGLSYEQYF,TGTGCCAGCAGTTACTCGATAGCGGGGCTCTCCTACGAGCAGTACTTC
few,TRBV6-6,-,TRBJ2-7,CASRIRLYEQYF,TGTGCCAGCAGGATCAGGCTCTACGAGCAGTACTTC
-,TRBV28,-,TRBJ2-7,CASSLSGLRQYF,TGTGCCAGCAGTTTATCGGGTTTGCGGCAGTACTTC
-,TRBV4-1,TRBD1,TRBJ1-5,CASSQDDRAVQPQHF,TGCGCCAGCAGCCAAGATGACAGGGCGGTCCAGCCCCAGCATTTT
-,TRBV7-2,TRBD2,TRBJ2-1,CASSSQLTSGISYNEQFF,TGTGCCAGCAGCTCCCAGTTGACTAGCGGGATCTCCTACAATGAGCAGTTCTTC
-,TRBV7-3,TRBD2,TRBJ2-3,CASSTQGLAKTDTQYF,TGTGCCAGCAGCACGCAGGGACTAGCGAAGACAGATACGCAGTATTTT
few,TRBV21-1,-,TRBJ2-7,CASSKVPGTGSYEQYF,TGTGCCAGCAGCAAAGTCCCCGGGACAGGTAGCTACGAGCAGTACTTC
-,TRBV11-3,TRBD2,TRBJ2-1,CASSLSGSGYNEQFF,TGTGCCAGCAGCCTTAGCGGGAGCGGGTACAATGAGCAGTTCTTC
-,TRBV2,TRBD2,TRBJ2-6,CASSEDGGSTGANVLTF,TGTGCCAGCAGTGAAGATGGCGGGAGTACTGGGGCCAACGTCCTGACTTTC
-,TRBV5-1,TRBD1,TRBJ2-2,CASSRQGPNTGELFF,TGCGCCAGCAGCCGACAGGGGCCGAACACCGGGGAGCTGTTTTTT
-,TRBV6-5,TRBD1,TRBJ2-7,CASSRGQGPSYEQYF,TGTGCCAGCAGCCGGGGACAGGGCCCCTCCTACGAGCAGTACTTC
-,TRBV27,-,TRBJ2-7,CASSYRASYEQYF,TGTGCCAGCAGTTACAGGGCTTCCTACGAGCAGTACTTC
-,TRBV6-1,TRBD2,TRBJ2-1,CATTTSGRDEQFF,TGTGCCACCACGACTAGCGGGCGGGATGAGCAGTTCTTC
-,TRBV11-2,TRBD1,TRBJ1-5,CASSFGTGDQPQHF,TGTGCCAGCAGCTTTGGGACAGGGGATCAGCCCCAGCATTTT
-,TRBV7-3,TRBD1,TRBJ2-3,CASSSDRADTQYF,TGTGCCAGCAGCTCGGACAGGGCGGATACGCAGTATTTT
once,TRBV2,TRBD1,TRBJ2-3,CASSGETGARTDTQYF,TGTGCCAGCAGTGGTGAGACAGGGGCGAGGACAGATACGCAGTATTTT
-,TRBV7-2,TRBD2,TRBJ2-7,CASSALGGGYEQYF,TGTGCCAGCAGCGCCCTCGGCGGGGGCTACGAGCAGTACTTC
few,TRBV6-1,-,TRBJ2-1,CASSDRVNEQFF,TGTGCCAGCAGTGACAGGGTCAATGAGCAGTTCTTC
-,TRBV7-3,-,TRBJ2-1,CASSLNVAGFGANEQFF,TGTGCCAGCAGCTTAAACGTCGCGGGATTTGGGGCAAATGAGCAGTTCTTC